The 28 T cell receptor beta chains below were found in one sample sequenced in a study of T cell repertoires in cytomegalovirus infection. TCRdb re-called the reads through MiXCR, storing one row per CDR3 protein. The sample records hundreds of thousands of distinct CDR3 sequences, roughly 42% being singletons. These TCRs' antigens remain unknown. The sample here was cultured PBMCs, taken from culture after CMV antigen stimulation. The receptors originated from a human donor in good health (CMV status not recorded). Some clones in this sample may be carry-over from other donors' samples.

The V gene is TRBV20-1, the J gene TRBJ2-1, with D maybe TRBD2 (5 bases). Germline V gene data show CDR1 as DFQATT and CDR2 as SNEGSKA (reference sequence). This CDR3 has 14 residues. Trimming left V 2 bases short and J 8 bases short, with 16 bases between. CDR3 nucleotides: TGCAGTGCTAGACTAGCACATGGGAGTGATGAGCAGTTCTTC. This codes for CSARLAHGSDEQFF.

A few counts support this clonotype. The chain carries TRBV7-2 and TRBJ2-3, with a weak D call TRBD1 (6 bases). CDR3 length: 13 residues. Trimming shortened V by 3 bases and J by 5 bases, and 9 bases separated the two germline ends. The germline CDR1 and CDR2 sequences are SGHTA and FQGNSA. The CDR3 here is CASSLNREDTQYF. The CDR3 DNA reads as TGTGCCAGCAGCTTGAACAGGGAAGATACGCAGTATTTT.

This clonotype was recorded once. The J gene is TRBJ1-5, the V gene TRBV19; D gene ambiguous. The CDR3 extends over 16 amino acids. V shed 6 bases and J shed 2 bases, with 17 bases lying between them. CDR1 LNHDA and CDR2 SQIVND come from the germline V gene (reference sequence). The CDR3 DNA sequence: TGTGCCAGTAGAAGCGGCGTAACTTTAGGCAATCAGCCCCAGCATTTT. Translation: CASRSGVTLGNQPQHF.

This rearrangement joins TRBV6-2 or TRBV6-3 to TRBJ2-7; D could derive from TRBD1 or TRBD2 (5 bases each). Germline V gives CDR1 MNHEY, CDR2 SVGEGT. The CDR3 length is 15 residues. V shed 5 bases and J shed 0 bases, with 14 bases lying between them. The DNA of the CDR3 is TGTGCCAGCAGTGGGGGACCAGAGAGCTCCTACGAGCAGTACTTC. It encodes CASSGGPESSYEQYF.

This clonotype was detected ten times or more. The rearrangement joins TRBV7-2 to TRBJ1-2, with TRBD1 matching 7 bases. V trimming: 5 bases; J trimming: 8 bases; junction bases outside the gene matches: 8. The V gene's germline CDR1 is SGHTA and CDR2 FQGNSA. There are 13 residues in the CDR3. This CDR3 reads CASSLRQGGGYTF. CDR3 DNA: TGTGCCAGCAGCCTCCGACAGGGTGGAGGCTACACCTTC.

This chain joins TRBV4-1 and TRBJ1-2; D is perhaps TRBD1 (6 bases). Germline values: CDR1 MGHRA, CDR2 YSYEKL. V was pared by 1 base and J by 0 bases, with 9 bases between. The CDR3 covers 15 residues. CDR3 loop: CASSQATGANYGYTF. The DNA for the CDR3 is TGCGCCAGCAGCCAAGCGACAGGAGCTAACTATGGCTACACCTTC.

The chain joins TRBV7-9 to TRBJ2-7; 7 bases fit TRBD2. This CDR3 spans 19 amino acids. J gave up 3 bases and V 1 base, and 18 bases lay outside the gene matches. Germline V gives CDR1 SEHNR, CDR2 FQNEAQ (reference sequence). CDR3 amino acids: CASSLEDATSFPRGYEQYF. DNA for the CDR3: TGTGCCAGCAGCTTAGAAGATGCGACTAGCTTCCCGCGGGGCTACGAGCAGTACTTC.

Notes on this clonotype: At one end, the junction sequence differs from germline, possibly due to a read error. The chain employs TRBV7-8 and TRBJ1-3; TRBD1 might be the D (5 bases). Germline V gives CDR1 SGHVS, CDR2 FQNEAQ. The CDR3 loop spans 16 amino acids. The CDR3 bases are TGTGCCAGCTCTCCCCGGGGGGTTATCTCTGGAAACACCGTATATTTT. This translates into CASSPRGVISGNTVYF.

This clonotype was found a few times. This chain links TRBV6-1 with TRBJ1-2; D unclear. CDR1 is MNHNS, CDR2 SASEGT, per germline. Trimming took off 1 base at V and 2 bases at J, with 11 bases between the two ends. This CDR3 comprises 15 residues. The CDR3 DNA sequence: TGTGCCAGCAGTGAAGTATATCTTCCCAACTATGGCTACACCTTC. Translating it yields CASSEVYLPNYGYTF.

The V call is TRBV11-2, the J call TRBJ2-1, with TRBD2 as a possible D gene (6 bases). Germline CDR1 SGHAT, CDR2 FQNNGV. The CDR3 extends over 14 amino acids. V gave up 4 bases and J gave up 7 bases, with 14 bases separating them. The CDR3 sequence: CASSYLSAGNEQFF. In DNA, the CDR3 is TGTGCCAGCAGCTACCTTTCTGCGGGGAATGAGCAGTTCTTC.

This clonotype was detected a few times. This chain uses TRBV11-1 with TRBJ2-3, with TRBD1 identical over 8 bases. This CDR3 region has 15 residues. Germline V gene sequence: CDR1 SGHAT, CDR2 FQDESV (reference sequence). V lost 5 bases, J lost 4 bases, and 8 bases stayed unmatched. CDR3 loop: CASSGATRGPDTQYF. CDR3 nucleotide sequence: TGTGCCAGCAGCGGGGCGACCAGGGGGCCAGATACGCAGTATTTT.

This clonotype was counted a few times. The rearrangement links TRBV12-5 to TRBJ2-3; tentative D call: TRBD2 (5 bases). CDR1 and CDR2 (germline): LGHNT, FRNRAP. CDR3 length equals 12 residues. V was trimmed by 2 bases and J by 6 bases, leaving 6 bases between them. The CDR3 is CASGLTRDTQYF. The CDR3 region has the DNA TGTGCTAGTGGTTTGACTAGGGATACGCAGTATTTT.

This chain links TRBV19 with TRBJ2-1, with a tentative D call TRBD2 (7 bases). With 10 bases removed from V and 9 bases from J, the gap between germline ends came to 16 bases. CDR3 size: 12 residues. Germline V gene data show CDR1 as LNHDA and CDR2 as SQIVND (reference sequence). Written as DNA, the CDR3 is TGTGCCACCCTCGGGGGGCGAGGTGAGCAGTTCTTC. Translating gives CATLGGRGEQFF.

The chain carries TRBV5-6 and TRBJ2-7, with 7 positions matching TRBD2. The CDR3 contains 14 residues. V was pared by 2 bases and J by 6 bases, with 8 bases of the junction left unmatched. CDR1 and CDR2 from the germline V gene are SGHDT and YYEEEE. DNA of the CDR3: TGTGCCAGCAGCTTCCCAGCGGGACTCTCCGAGCAGTACTTC. This translates into CASSFPAGLSEQYF.

The V gene is TRBV28, the J gene TRBJ1-5; weak D call: TRBD1 (6 bases). The CDR3 spans 16 residues. The V end lost 2 bases, the J end lost 5 bases, and 16 bases lay between the germline ends. Germline V gene lookup returns CDR1 MDHEN and CDR2 SYDVKM. CDR3 DNA sequence: TGTGCCAGCAGTTTAGTCCTCACAGGGCAGGATCAGCCCCAGCATTTT. Encoded protein: CASSLVLTGQDQPQHF.

J is TRBJ1-1 and V is TRBV6-6, with TRBD1 matching 7 bases. CDR3 length: 13 residues. The germline CDR1 and CDR2 sequences are MNHNY and SVGAGI (reference sequence). J was trimmed by 4 bases and V by 6 bases; bases with no gene match: 5. The DNA for the CDR3 is TGTGCCAGCAGAAGGGGGCTGGGCACTGAAGCTTTCTTT. This translates into CASRRGLGTEAFF.

This chain uses TRBV7-6 with TRBJ1-4; D gene ambiguous. This CDR3 is 12 amino acids long. Trimming removed 5 bases from V and 10 bases from J, with 11 bases in between. CDR1 is SGHVS, CDR2 FNYEAQ, per germline. CDR3 protein: CASSPLAAKLFF. The CDR3 DNA reads as TGTGCCAGCAGCCCCTTAGCTGCAAAACTGTTTTTT.

This chain joins TRBV4-1 and TRBJ2-3, with no clear D. The CDR3 length is 13 residues. V gave up 4 bases and J gave up 4 bases, with 9 bases separating them. Per germline, CDR1 MGHRA and CDR2 YSYEKL. The CDR3 nucleotides are TGCGCCAGCAGCCCGGCTAATTCAGATACGCAGTATTTT. The encoded protein is CASSPANSDTQYF.

The J gene is TRBJ1-5, the V gene TRBV5-1; TRBD1 aligns across 9 bases. There are 14 residues in the CDR3. V trimming: 3 bases; J trimming: 7 bases; junction bases outside the gene matches: 5. Germline V gives CDR1 SGHRS, CDR2 YFSETQ. CDR3 DNA sequence: TGCGCCAGCAGCTCTGGACAGGGGATGCAGCCCCAGCATTTT. Translated, it gives CASSSGQGMQPQHF. The variable domain in full, completed from reference TRBV5-1 and TRBJ1-5, reads KAGVTQTPRYLIKTRGQQVTLSCSPISGHRSVSWYQQTPGQGLQFLFEYFSETQRNKGNFPGRFSGRQFSNSRSEMNVSTLELGDSALYLCASSSGQGMQPQHFGDGTRLSIL.

Worth noting for this clonotype: Given a much more abundant clone one base away, this may be a read error. The chain couples TRBV2 to TRBJ2-2, with no clear D. The CDR3 contains 11 residues. Germline V gene lookup returns CDR1 SNHLY and CDR2 FYNNEI. V lost 6 bases, J lost 7 bases, and 6 bases lay in between. CDR3 sequence reads: CASSFNGELFF. CDR3 coding DNA: TGTGCCAGCAGCTTTAACGGGGAGCTGTTTTTT.

CDR3 DNA: TGTGCCAGCAGCTTATTAGGTCTTCAAGAGACCCAGTACTTC. It specifies CASSLLGLQETQYF. The chain uses TRBV7-2 and TRBJ2-5, with D unclear. V gave up 2 bases and J gave up 2 bases, with 9 bases separating them. CDR3 length: 14 amino acids. Germline CDR1 SGHTA, CDR2 FQGNSA. The full variable domain, in which reference TRBV7-2 and TRBJ2-5 provide the parts outside the CDR3, is GAGVSQSPSNKVTEKGKDVELRCDPISGHTALYWYRQSLGQGLEFLIYFQGNSAPDKSGLPSDRFSAERTGGSVSTLTIQRTQQEDSAVYLCASSLLGLQETQYFGPGTRLLVL.

This sequence joins TRBV6-5 and TRBJ1-1; a weak D match, TRBD1 (5 bases). The germline V gene has CDR1 MNHEY and CDR2 SVGAGI. With 6 bases removed from V and 0 bases from J, the gap between germline ends came to 11 bases. The CDR3 is 14 amino acids. As DNA, the CDR3 is TGTGCCAGCAGAGCCGGGACGGTGAACACTGAAGCTTTCTTT. Translation gives CASRAGTVNTEAFF.

This rearrangement joins TRBV25-1 to TRBJ1-5, with unresolved D. This CDR3 comprises 12 residues. Trimming left V 0 bases short and J 11 bases short, with 8 bases between. Germline V gene data show CDR1 as MGHDK and CDR2 as SYGVNS. The CDR3 DNA follows: TGTGCCAGCAGTGAATACGGCAGCGCCCAGCATTTT. Translated, it gives CASSEYGSAQHF.

J is TRBJ2-1 and V is TRBV7-9, with a weak D call TRBD1 (6 bases). This CDR3 has 15 amino acids. Germline assignment: CDR1 SEHNR and CDR2 FQNEAQ (reference sequence). V lost 0 bases to trimming and J lost 8 bases, with 14 bases between them. The CDR3 loop is CASSLARSGADEQFF. CDR3 bases: TGTGCCAGCAGCTTAGCGAGGTCAGGGGCGGATGAGCAGTTCTTC.

V is TRBV7-8 and J is TRBJ1-1, with 9 positions matching TRBD1. The CDR3 sequence is 16 residues long. V was pared by 4 bases and J by 7 bases, with 13 bases of the junction left unmatched. Germline assignment: CDR1 SGHVS and CDR2 FQNEAQ. CDR3 in amino acids: CASSYPPGQGLIEAFF. The CDR3, as DNA: TGTGCCAGCAGCTACCCACCGGGACAGGGACTAATTGAAGCTTTCTTT.

The rearrangement links TRBV7-4 to TRBJ1-2, with 8 bases that match TRBD1. The CDR3 is 12 residues long. Per the germline V gene, CDR1 is SGHVT and CDR2 is SQSDAQ. The V segment lost 6 bases and the J segment 7 bases; nucleotides outside the gene matches: 4. DNA for the CDR3: TGTGCCAGCAGTTTCGACAGGGGTGGCTACACCTTC. Translated, it gives CASSFDRGGYTF. Complete variable domain (other parts from reference TRBV7-4 and TRBJ1-2): GAGVSQSPRYKVAKRGRDVALRCDSISGHVTLYWYRQTLGQGSEVLTYSQSDAQRDKSGRPSGRFSAERPERSVSTLKIQRTEQGDSAVYLCASSFDRGGYTFGSGTRLTVV.

The chain recombines TRBV7-8 with TRBJ1-1; unclear D gene. The V and J ends lost 3 bases and 1 base respectively, with 12 bases between them. CDR3 length equals 15 residues. Germline values: CDR1 SGHVS, CDR2 FQNEAQ. The CDR3 region has the DNA TGTGCCAGCAGCTTTTATTCCCGGGGGAACACTGAAGCTTTCTTT. It yields the protein CASSFYSRGNTEAFF.

This clonotype was seen at least ten times. This chain joins TRBV7-2 and TRBJ2-2; tentatively, D is TRBD1 (6 bases). CDR3 length equals 14 residues. CDR1 and CDR2 (germline): SGHTA, FQGNSA. V dropped 4 bases and J dropped 7 bases, with 13 bases sitting between them. The CDR3: CASSWGPSGGELFF. The CDR3 region has the DNA TGTGCCAGCAGCTGGGGGCCCTCGGGCGGGGAGCTGTTTTTT.